A selection of T cell receptor beta chains follows, all from one sample in a study of T cell responses to AZD1222 COVID-19 vaccine. Profiled with immunoSEQ multiplex PCR; TCRdb holds only in-frame clones, not every one. The repertoire holds more than 95,000 clones, with around 91% as singletons. This material consisted of peripheral blood, taken on day 0 of AZD1222 vaccination. The receptors were gathered from an adult in good health. Both conserved end residues are part of each CDR3. The D gene is left open where the match is weak. Where a row states a size, it is once, few, many or the class of an expanded clone; other rows omit it.

cdr3_nt cdr3_aa v_call clone_size j_call d_call
TGTGCCAGTAGTGGGGCAGGGGACGGGAGCGAGCAGTACTTC CASSGAGDGSEQYF TRBV19 NA TRBJ2-7 NA
TGTGCCAGCAGTTTTAGAATTCCGGGACAGGGCTCCGGGGAGCTGTTTTTT CASSFRIPGQGSGELFF TRBV27 NA TRBJ2-2 TRBD1
TGTGCCAGCAGCTTAGGCGGTAGCGGGAGATCCAATGAGCAGTTCTTC CASSLGGSGRSNEQFF TRBV11-3 NA TRBJ2-1 TRBD2
TGTGCCAGCAGCAAAGAATGGGTAACAGCCTACGAGCAGTACTTC CASSKEWVTAYEQYF TRBV5-5 NA TRBJ2-7 NA
TGCAGCACTAATCGAGGACAGGGAACAAATGAGCAGTTCTTC CSTNRGQGTNEQFF TRBV29-1 once TRBJ2-1 TRBD1
TGTGCCAGCAGTTTCGAGCGCCCTGGGGAGCTGTTTTTT CASSFERPGELFF TRBV28 NA TRBJ2-2 NA
TGTGCCAGAAGCTTCGGTTTCAGGACAGTCTATGGCTACACCTTC CARSFGFRTVYGYTF TRBV5-3 once TRBJ1-2 NA
TGCAGTGCTAGAAGCAACTATGGCTACACCTTC CSARSNYGYTF TRBV20-1 NA TRBJ1-2 NA
TGTGCCAGCAGCTTAGGGACAGGGGGCGAAAAACTGTTTTTT CASSLGTGGEKLFF TRBV7-2 NA TRBJ1-4 TRBD1
TGTGCCAGCAGTCCCCCGGTCGGGACACTGTACGAGCAGTACTTC CASSPPVGTLYEQYF TRBV28 NA TRBJ2-7 NA
TGTGCCAGCAGCCAAGATCGCGGGAGGGCCTACGAGCAGTACTTC CASSQDRGRAYEQYF TRBV3-1/TRBV3-2 NA TRBJ2-7 TRBD2
TGTGCCAGCAGCGTAGGACACCAATCCACCGGGGAGCTGTTTTTT CASSVGHQSTGELFF TRBV9 NA TRBJ2-2 NA
TGTGCCAGCAATGGACGCTTACACTACGAGCAGTACTTC CASNGRLHYEQYF TRBV2 NA TRBJ2-7 NA
TGTGCCATCAGCGACAGGAGGGGCACTGAAGCTTTCTTT CAISDRRGTEAFF TRBV10-3 NA TRBJ1-1 NA
TGTGCCAGCAGTTTAGTCTACAATGAGCAGTTCTTC CASSLVYNEQFF TRBV28 once TRBJ2-1 NA
TGTGCCAGCAGTTTCCGCGGGAGGGCGGCTACGGAGCAGTACTTC CASSFRGRAATEQYF TRBV28 once TRBJ2-7 TRBD2
TGCGCCAGCAGCCGTGACCCTGGGGGAGAGACCCAGTACTTC CASSRDPGGETQYF TRBV5-1 once TRBJ2-5 NA
TGTGCCAGCAGCCAAGAGGCAGCGGGAGGTTTGGAGACCCAGTACTTC CASSQEAAGGLETQYF TRBV14 NA TRBJ2-5 TRBD2
TGTGCCAGCAGCTCGGGACAGATGAACACTGAAGCTTTCTTT CASSSGQMNTEAFF TRBV11-2 NA TRBJ1-1 TRBD1
TGTGCCAGCAGCCATCCGCCCGGGATCCATCAAAGCAATGAGCAGTTCTTC CASSHPPGIHQSNEQFF TRBV11-2 NA TRBJ2-1 NA
TGTGCCAGCAGTTACGAAGGGACAGCGAACACTGAAGCTTTCTTT CASSYEGTANTEAFF TRBV6-5 NA TRBJ1-1 TRBD1
TGTGCCAGCTCCCCTATACAGGGTCGGGAGACCCAGTACTTC CASSPIQGRETQYF TRBV18 once TRBJ2-5 NA
TGTGCCAGCTCACCACAAGTTGATACGCAGTATTTT CASSPQVDTQYF TRBV18 NA TRBJ2-3 NA
TGTGCCAGCAGCCAAGATACGGCGGGCTTGCAGTTCTTC CASSQDTAGLQFF TRBV3-1/TRBV3-2 NA TRBJ2-1 NA
TGTGCCAGCAGTTTAGGAGGGGAAAGGGGGTTCTTC CASSLGGERGFF TRBV12-3/TRBV12-4 NA TRBJ2-1 NA
TGTGCCAGCTCCGAGTTAGCCAAAAACATTCAGTACTTC CASSELAKNIQYF TRBV18 NA TRBJ2-4 NA
TGCGCCAGCAGCTACCCGGACCTAGCGGATGAGCAGTTCTTC CASSYPDLADEQFF TRBV5-1 NA TRBJ2-1 TRBD2
TGCGCCAGCGTCACAAACACTGAAGCTTTCTTT CASVTNTEAFF TRBV5-1 few TRBJ1-1 NA
TGTGCCAGCAGTTTAGCGGGAGGATCCTACAATGAGCAGTTCTTC CASSLAGGSYNEQFF TRBV28 NA TRBJ2-1 TRBD2
TGTGCCAGCAGTTCCGGGACGTGGGCGGGAAACACCATATATTTT CASSSGTWAGNTIYF TRBV6-5 NA TRBJ1-3 NA
TGTGCCAGCAGCTTGACTAGCGGTACAGATACGCAGTATTTT CASSLTSGTDTQYF TRBV7-9 NA TRBJ2-3 TRBD2
TGCAGCGTTGAAGAACGTGACACCGGGGAGCTGTTTTTT CSVEERDTGELFF TRBV29-1 NA TRBJ2-2 NA
TGTGCCAGCAGCCAGGGACTAGCGGGAGACCCGAAAAAGACCCAGTACTTC CASSQGLAGDPKKTQYF TRBV7-2 NA TRBJ2-5 TRBD2
TGTGCCAGCAGCTCCGCCCTAGTAATTTCGGCCAAAAACATTCAGTACTTC CASSSALVISAKNIQYF TRBV7-2 once TRBJ2-4 NA
TGTGCCAGCAGCCCCCCGCAGGGAGGGCAGCCCCAGCATTTT CASSPPQGGQPQHF TRBV7-9 NA TRBJ1-5 NA
TGTGCCAGCAGCTTAGAAGGCCTAGTCTACACCTTC CASSLEGLVYTF TRBV7-2 NA TRBJ1-2 NA
TGTGCCAGCAGCCCCTCAGGGGGCCTGAACACTGAAGCTTTCTTT CASSPSGGLNTEAFF TRBV28 NA TRBJ1-1 TRBD1
TGTGCCACCAGCAGGGGGGGGGCTCAGAACACTGAAGCTTTCTTT CATSRGGAQNTEAFF TRBV15 NA TRBJ1-1 NA
TGTGCCAGCAGCGACCGGACAGGGGGCGGAAGGGGCTACACCTTC CASSDRTGGGRGYTF TRBV6-2/TRBV6-3 NA TRBJ1-2 TRBD1
TGTGCCACCAGCAGAGATAGGGACCAAAGCTCTGCTAACTATGGCTACACCTTC CATSRDRDQSSANYGYTF TRBV15 NA TRBJ1-2 NA
TGTGCCAGCTCACCCCGCACGGGGACTAGCTTTACCTACGAGCAGTACTTC CASSPRTGTSFTYEQYF TRBV18 NA TRBJ2-7 TRBD2
TGTGCCAGCAGCATTGGCCTGAGGAATAGCAATCAGCCCCAGCATTTT CASSIGLRNSNQPQHF TRBV5-8 NA TRBJ1-5 NA
TGTGCCAGCAGCCCATTACTAGCGGGAGTTTCCGGGGAGCTGTTTTTT CASSPLLAGVSGELFF TRBV7-2 NA TRBJ2-2 TRBD2
TGTGCCAGCAGCTCGAGTTGGTTGGAGACCCAGTACTTC CASSSSWLETQYF TRBV7-8 NA TRBJ2-5 NA
TGTGCCAGCAGCCGGATGGGCAGGGGGCGAGGAGCTTTCTTT CASSRMGRGRGAFF TRBV28 NA TRBJ1-1 TRBD1
TGTGCCAGCAGCCCACGACTAGCGTCCTACGAGCAGTACTTC CASSPRLASYEQYF TRBV11-1 NA TRBJ2-7 TRBD2
TGTGCCAGCAGTGAAGCGTCGTACGAGCAGTACTTC CASSEASYEQYF TRBV6-1 NA TRBJ2-7 NA
TGTGCCTGGACCCCGCGAGGGTACGGTGGCTACACCTTC CAWTPRGYGGYTF TRBV30 once TRBJ1-2 NA
TGCAGCGTCGTCCCCGCTAGCGGTCTTTTCACAGATACGCAGTATTTT CSVVPASGLFTDTQYF TRBV29-1 NA TRBJ2-3 TRBD2
TGTGCCAGCTCACCGCAGGGGAATAACATGAACACTGAAGCTTTCTTT CASSPQGNNMNTEAFF TRBV18 NA TRBJ1-1 NA
TGCGCCAGCAGCTTGGATGGCAATGAGCAGTTCTTC CASSLDGNEQFF TRBV5-1 few TRBJ2-1 NA